This TCR beta chain is drawn from a study of T cells expressing NK-cell markers (dated by TCRdb to 2018 to 2021). Looking at the study overall: Three sorted T-cell subsets (CD3+CD56+NKG2C+, CD3+CD56+NKG2C- and CD3+CD56-NKG2C+) from about 8 donors had their TCR beta-chain repertoires profiled. Seven of the eight sequenced donors were HCMV-seropositive and one was HCMV-seronegative. The study sequenced eight donors, all healthy volunteers chosen at random: three men and five women. The libraries were sequenced on Illumina HiSeq 2000/2500, MiSeq or NextSeq, producing 2 x 150 bp reads.

The CDR3 starts with the cysteine, ends with the phenylalanine, and has 14 residues. No DNA is listed. The germline V gene specifies MNHEY as CDR1 and SVGAGI as CDR2. Sequencing instrument: Illumina HiSeq 2000. TCR beta cDNA libraries were prepared using 5'RACE template switching, which introduced a universal primer site and unique molecular identifiers. Priming for cDNA synthesis came from the TCR beta constant segment, and two successive PCR amplification steps followed. In the source study's methods: Reads were demultiplexed and grouped by UMI with MIGEC, and clonotypes were assembled and quantified with MiTCR. To remove erroneous sequences, TCR cDNA sequences were retained only when supported by two or more reads. The tcR package was used for downstream repertoire analysis, with clonotypes matched between fractions based on CDR3 nucleotide sequence plus V segment. VDJmatch was used to annotate antigen specificity against VDJdb, with one amino acid substitution in CDR3 permitted. The reads were reprocessed in TCRdb, with one entry per CDR3 protein sequence and no accompanying DNA. The V and J calls were determined by TCRdb, not by the authors. The sample has some 450,000 distinct CDR3 sequences on record. 6% to 8% of the sample is taken by the ten largest.

In the case of this clonotype: Its binding antigen is unknown.

Broad study findings and their caveats: It remained unclear whether the expanded NKG2C-expressing T cell clones were specific for HCMV antigens. Those dominant clonotypes were again the most abundant among CD3+CD56-NKG2C+ cells in four donors, at about 28.3-60.1%. For roughly 6 donors, the dominant CD3+CD56+NKG2C+ clonotypes were among the top 10 CD8+ clonotypes and accounted for about 1.0-8% of CD8+ T cells.

HCMV-specific IgG was detected in serum with a commercial ELISA kit to determine HCMV serostatus. Ficoll density gradient centrifugation was used to isolate peripheral blood mononuclear cells from blood. The source is a woman aged 18 to 75 in good health. Recombination joined TRBV6-5 with TRBJ1-2; there is no DNA to check the TCRdb D call of TRBD1. Sequenced material: blood T cells: a sorted CD56 or NKG2C T cell subset, CD4+ or CD8+ T cells, or bulk PBMC T cells (not recorded which). For the CDR3, the sequence is CASSSLGTLYGYTF.